Described below is a single T cell receptor beta chain sequence and its context. cDNA carried unique molecular identifiers, and a universal primer site was added by template switching. A single record per CDR3 protein comes from TCRdb applying MiXCR to the 5' RACE reads. The sample records some 630,000 distinct CDR3 sequences, under 8.5% being singletons. Everyone who gave samples was a healthy Caucasian. This record belongs to a study of identical twins. The germline gives CDR1 SGHAT, CDR2 FQNNGV. This CDR3 comprises 14 residues. The trim removed 6 bases at V and 5 bases at J, leaving 5 bases unmatched. This sample was also put to use in a study of yellow fever vaccine responses in identical twins.

The clonotype comes from a woman aged 18-30 years in good health. This chain uses TRBV11-2 with TRBJ2-1; 9 bases map to TRBD2. Sequenced sample: PBMCs. DNA for the CDR3: TGTGCCAGCAGGTGGGCTAGCGGGAACAATGAGCAGTTCTTC. This sequence encodes CASRWASGNNEQFF.